What follows are 7 T cell receptor beta chains derived from one specimen sequenced in a study of Ad26.COV2.S vaccination and SARS-CoV-2 variants. Treatment denoted: roughly 19 received Ad26.COV2.S at low or high dose, single or two shots; about 5 received placebo; per-sample allocation not given. At day 63 after the first vaccine or placebo injection, samples were drawn. TCRdb keeps only in-frame clones here, not all; method: immunoSEQ multiplex PCR. This table holds hundreds of thousands of clones, more than 75% found once. The specimen comprised peripheral blood, sampled in a trial of Ad26.COV2.S vaccine versus placebo. These receptors all stem from a person between 18 and 59 years old who received the Ad26.COV2.S COVID-19 vaccine or a placebo.

The V and J genes are TRBV7-3 and TRBJ2-1, with 7 bases matching TRBD2. The CDR3 covers 16 residues. Germline assignment: CDR1 SGHTA and CDR2 FQGTGA. Trimming cost V 5 bases and J 4 bases; bases outside gene matches: 11. The CDR3 DNA reads TGTGCCAGCAGCCCTAGGCGGGGGACCCCTTACAATGAGCAGTTCTTC. It codes for CASSPRRGTPYNEQFF.

DNA of the CDR3: TGTGCCACCAGCAGAGATCGCGTCAGGGGATCCGAGCAGTACTTC. Amino acid sequence: CATSRDRVRGSEQYF. J is TRBJ2-7 and V is TRBV15; weak D call: TRBD1 (6 bases). V was pared by 0 bases and J by 6 bases, with 15 bases between. CDR1 and CDR2 from the germline V gene are LNHNV and YYDKDF (reference sequence). This CDR3 contains 15 residues. Full variable domain (remainder filled in from reference TRBV15 and TRBJ2-7): DAMVIQNPRYQVTQFGKPVTLSCSQTLNHNVMYWYQQKSSQAPKLLFHYYDKDFNNEADTPDNFQSRRPNTSFCFLDIRSPGLGDTAMYLCATSRDRVRGSEQYFGPGTRLTVT.

This clone has a single count. This chain joins TRBV3-1 (or the pseudogene TRBV3-2) and TRBJ2-7; possible D gene TRBD2, 6 bases. Trimming took 3 bases from V and 3 from J, leaving 18 bases between them. Germline CDR1 and CDR2: LGHDT and YNNKEL (reference sequence). The CDR3 has 16 residues. The CDR3 protein is CASSQDVGSAGYEQYF. DNA of the CDR3: TGTGCCAGCAGCCAGGATGTAGGATCAGCGGGCTACGAGCAGTACTTC.

This clone came up many times. The CDR3 sequence is CASTVSGTANEKLFF. The DNA of the CDR3 is TGTGCCAGCACCGTTTCCGGGACAGCTAATGAAAAACTGTTTTTT. The chain is built from TRBV7-9 and TRBJ1-4, with 7 positions matching TRBD1. The CDR3 has 15 residues. V trimming: 7 bases; J trimming: 3 bases; junction bases outside the gene matches: 8. The germline CDR1 and CDR2 sequences are SEHNR and FQNEAQ (reference sequence).

This clone has a handful of counts. The rearrangement links TRBV7-8 to TRBJ2-2, with D unclear. With 1 base removed from V and 4 bases from J, the gap between germline ends came to 13 bases. In germline, CDR1 is SGHVS, CDR2 FQNEAQ. This CDR3 contains 16 residues. CDR3 protein: CASSLEVASVTGELFF. The CDR3 DNA sequence: TGTGCCAGCAGCTTAGAAGTTGCTTCAGTCACCGGGGAGCTGTTTTTT.

The rearrangement uses TRBV29-1 and TRBJ1-2; 7 bases fit TRBD1. CDR1 SQVTM and CDR2 ANQGSEA come from the germline V gene. CDR3 length: 13 residues. V gave up 7 bases and J gave up 5 bases; unmatched junction bases: 10. CDR3 protein: CSAQGEVLYGYTF. CDR3 DNA sequence: TGCAGCGCTCAGGGGGAGGTTCTGTATGGCTACACCTTC.

The chain uses TRBV19 and TRBJ2-7; 8 bases match TRBD1. Trimming at V came to 6 bases and at J to 0 bases, leaving 10 bases not matched to a gene. CDR1 and CDR2 (germline): LNHDA, SQIVND (reference sequence). This CDR3 comprises 16 residues. The CDR3 is CASSRQGRLSSYEQYF. The CDR3, as DNA: TGTGCCAGTAGCAGACAGGGGCGGCTATCCTCCTACGAGCAGTACTTC.